A selection of T cell receptor beta chains follows, all from one sample in a study of T-cell reconstitution after alpha-beta-depleted transplantation in children. One entry per CDR3 protein, called by TCRdb with MiXCR from the PCR reads. In the table there are about 610,000 distinct CDR3 sequences, approximately 10% of which are singletons. The specimen was PBMCs from the stem cell graft donor, collected from the stem cell graft. These receptors were taken from a human donor who donated a stem cell graft to a child with acute myeloid leukemia. Each CDR3 is given with its conserved first and last residue. Size is omitted from some rows. Given values are once, few, many or a class for expanded clones.

CSARGAASGLNEQFF few TRBJ2-1 TRBV20-1 15
CASQTSGITEQYF NA TRBJ2-7 TRBV27 13
CASSLETTGDGYTF many TRBJ1-2 TRBV5-1 14
CSAGQASSGNTIYF few TRBJ1-3 TRBV20-1 14
CAISPTSGRIREQYF NA TRBJ2-7 TRBV10-3 15
CSASFRVQNIQYF NA TRBJ2-4 TRBV20-1 13
CATSSHRGQVAQHF few TRBJ1-5 TRBV15 14
CSVGSWGKGGETQYF few TRBJ2-5 TRBV29-1 15
CASSLRERRRGGADTQYF NA TRBJ2-3 TRBV7-8 18
CASSLAVGGGTTGELFF NA TRBJ2-2 TRBV7-6 17
CASSTSPGQDYGYTF many TRBJ1-2 TRBV6-5 15
CASSTPGQETQYF many TRBJ2-5 TRBV28 13
CSARSGPSSYNEQFF many TRBJ2-1 TRBV20-1 15
CASQVAGSYNEQFF NA TRBJ2-1 TRBV2 14
CASSLNPGAMNTEAFF NA TRBJ1-1 TRBV5-1 16
CASTPNSGRLAGELFF few TRBJ2-2 TRBV28 16
CSARDQTKKTTEAFF NA TRBJ1-1 TRBV20-1 15
CASSVDSAGMGETQYF many TRBJ2-5 TRBV9 16
CSARDPQRSYEQYF NA TRBJ2-7 TRBV20-1 14
CASTNYPRGETQYF many TRBJ2-5 TRBV11-2 14
CASSRTNSNEKLFF many TRBJ1-4 TRBV12-3/TRBV12-4 14
CSAAPTGGLSGNTIYF NA TRBJ1-3 TRBV20-1 16
CASTLGVMGQNIQYF many TRBJ2-4 TRBV7-2 15
CASSHQEARLKTNTGELFF NA TRBJ2-2 TRBV4-2 19
CASSARALAGGHNEQFF many TRBJ2-1 TRBV9 17
CSARLNTGRWGYEQYF few TRBJ2-7 TRBV20-1 16
CASSLEPGTSGLTDTQYF many TRBJ2-3 TRBV11-2 18
CASSAFDRAGNSPLHF many TRBJ1-6 TRBV9 16
CAASPKNIQYF NA TRBJ2-4 TRBV6-5 11
CASSPPVREFREQYF many TRBJ2-7 TRBV4-3 15
CASSLDVAGAGNEQFF few TRBJ2-1 TRBV5-6 16
CASSVGTSGMLAKNIQYF NA TRBJ2-4 TRBV7-2 18
CATSREGRVGIQYF few TRBJ2-4 TRBV15 14
CASSPWREQYF NA TRBJ2-7 TRBV11-2 11
CSARPVTGPFGYTF few TRBJ1-2 TRBV20-1 14
CASSPRREKNGYTF few TRBJ1-2 TRBV4-3 14
CSASIRLAGVTDTQYF many TRBJ2-3 TRBV20-1 16
CASSRGSTYEQYF many TRBJ2-7 TRBV25-1 13
CASSSYSGTGVYEQYF many TRBJ2-7 TRBV28 16
CASSSTGVGYGYTF few TRBJ1-2 TRBV5-1 14
CAISENPDRKRTEAFF NA TRBJ1-1 TRBV10-3 16
CASSLLAGGQREEQFF many TRBJ2-1 TRBV7-2 16
CASGSGQLSGANVLTF many TRBJ2-6 TRBV2 16
CASSFERNTGELFF NA TRBJ2-2 TRBV5-1 14
CASRKVIETQYF few TRBJ2-5 TRBV2 12
CAISALGGTDTQYF many TRBJ2-3 TRBV10-3 14
CSARGLARGEQYF NA TRBJ2-7 TRBV20-1 13
CASRQAGGNYKQYF NA TRBJ2-7 TRBV5-6 14
CASSFPGTSGATQFF NA TRBJ2-1 TRBV11-2 15
CASSLGGNHNEQFF NA TRBJ2-1 TRBV5-1 14
CASSFWDNEKLFF NA TRBJ1-4 TRBV12-3/TRBV12-4 13
CASSISGWGYNEQFF many TRBJ2-1 TRBV28 15